A selection of T cell receptor beta chains follows, all from one sample in a study of T cell changes during pregnancy in multiple sclerosis. Some clones are missing from TCRdb's copy, which holds only in-frame ones; the method was immunoSEQ multiplex PCR. Of 40,000 to 60,000 clones listed, 90% to 95% were seen once; the top ten hold roughly 5.4%. Sequences were derived from CD8+ T cells from peripheral blood mononuclear cells, sampled before pregnancy. Every receptor here comes from a female donor with multiple sclerosis, enrolled in a pregnancy study. The CDR3 runs from the conserved cysteine through the conserved F or W. A D gene is named only where the DNA matches it firmly. Some rows have no size entry. The others give once, few or many, or a class for an expanded clone.

TRBJ2-5 TRBV5-4 NA NA TGTGCCAGCAGCTCCCGGGGAGAAGAGACCCAGTACTTC CASSSRGEETQYF
TRBJ1-3 TRBV7-2 NA NA TGTGCCAGCAATCCAGGGGCTGGAAACACCATATATTTT CASNPGAGNTIYF
TRBJ2-2 TRBV4-1 NA NA TGCGCCAGCAGCCAAGATAGGGGCGGGGAGCTGTTTTTT CASSQDRGGELFF
TRBJ2-1 TRBV7-8 NA NA TGTGCCAGCAGCTCTAGGGGGAATATCTTGAGTGAGCAGTTCTTC CASSSRGNILSEQFF
TRBJ1-2 TRBV15 NA TRBD1 TGTGCCACCAGCAGTACAGGGGGCGGCTACACCTTC CATSSTGGGYTF
TRBJ2-3 TRBV6-6 NA NA TGTGCCAGCAGTCGACGGGTCCCTACTAGCACAGATACGCAGTATTTT CASSRRVPTSTDTQYF
TRBJ2-3 TRBV7-6 NA TRBD2 TGTGCCAGCAGTCCGACTAGCGGGATGCGACCGGTAACAGATACGCAGTATTTT CASSPTSGMRPVTDTQYF
TRBJ2-7 TRBV27 NA TRBD1 TGTGCCAGCAGCCCCGGGACAGGGGCTGCCTACGAGCAGTACTTC CASSPGTGAAYEQYF
TRBJ1-1 TRBV5-1 few TRBD1 TGCGCCAGCAGCTTGGTGACAGGGGGTGGGAACACTGAAGCTTTCTTT CASSLVTGGGNTEAFF
TRBJ1-5 TRBV2 NA NA TGTGCCAGCAGTGAAGAGGAGGGGTCGTATCAGCCCCAGCATTTT CASSEEEGSYQPQHF
TRBJ1-3 TRBV2 NA TRBD1 TGTGCCAGCAGTCTTCCCCGGGACAGCGTATTTATCGGAAACACCATATATTTT CASSLPRDSVFIGNTIYF
TRBJ2-3 TRBV5-6 NA NA TGTGCCAGCAGCTTCGGGGGGCCCTACTCCACAGATACGCAGTATTTT CASSFGGPYSTDTQYF
TRBJ2-2 TRBV6-1 NA TRBD2 TGTGCCAGCAGTGAAGGGTTAGGGGGACTAGCCCACTTCGGGGAGCTGTTTTTT CASSEGLGGLAHFGELFF
TRBJ2-3 TRBV19 NA NA TGTGCCGGCGGGGCGGGGAACGCAGATACGCAGTATTTT CAGGAGNADTQYF
TRBJ1-1 TRBV19 NA TRBD1 TGTGCCAGTAAGTCGTGGGGACAGTCAAACACTGAAGCTTTCTTT CASKSWGQSNTEAFF
TRBJ1-2 TRBV5-4 NA NA TGTGCCAGCAGCTTCGAACGGAACCCGGGCTATGGCTACACCTTC CASSFERNPGYGYTF
TRBJ2-1 TRBV19 NA TRBD2 TGTGCCAGTAGTATAGTAGCGGGGGATTACAATGAGCAGTTCTTC CASSIVAGDYNEQFF
TRBJ1-2 TRBV5-5 NA NA TGTGCCAGCAGCCAGACAGTTACTAACTATGGCTACACCTTC CASSQTVTNYGYTF
TRBJ2-7 TRBV13 NA NA TGTGCCAGCAGCTTAGGGGGGCTACCTTTCTACGAGCAGTACTTC CASSLGGLPFYEQYF
TRBJ2-7 TRBV11-2 NA TRBD1 TGTGCCAGCAGCTTAACCTCCGGGACAGGGAGATCCTACGAGCAGTACTTC CASSLTSGTGRSYEQYF
TRBJ2-7 TRBV4-2 NA TRBD1 TGTGCCAGCAGCCAAGATGGGGACAGCTCCTACGAGCAGTACTTC CASSQDGDSSYEQYF
TRBJ2-5 TRBV7-8 NA TRBD1 TGTGCCAGCAGTTCCAGGGGGCGCGGAGAGACCCAGTACTTC CASSSRGRGETQYF
TRBJ1-2 TRBV4-3 NA TRBD1 TGCGCCAGCAGCCAAGGGACAGGGGACTATGGCTACACCTTC CASSQGTGDYGYTF
TRBJ1-3 TRBV9 NA NA TGTGCCAGCAGCGTAGCATCAGGAAACACCATATATTTT CASSVASGNTIYF